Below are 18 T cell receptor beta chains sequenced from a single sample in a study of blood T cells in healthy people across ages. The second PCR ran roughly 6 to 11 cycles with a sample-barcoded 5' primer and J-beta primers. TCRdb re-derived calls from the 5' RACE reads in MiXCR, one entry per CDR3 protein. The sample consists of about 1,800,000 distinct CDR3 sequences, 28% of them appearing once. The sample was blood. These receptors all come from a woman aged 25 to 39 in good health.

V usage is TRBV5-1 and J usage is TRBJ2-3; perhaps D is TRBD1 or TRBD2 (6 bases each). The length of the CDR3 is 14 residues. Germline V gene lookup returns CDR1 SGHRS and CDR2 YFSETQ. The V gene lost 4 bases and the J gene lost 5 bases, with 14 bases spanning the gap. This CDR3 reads CASSPGASGDTQYF. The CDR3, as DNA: TGCGCCAGCAGCCCGGGGGCAAGTGGAGATACGCAGTATTTT.

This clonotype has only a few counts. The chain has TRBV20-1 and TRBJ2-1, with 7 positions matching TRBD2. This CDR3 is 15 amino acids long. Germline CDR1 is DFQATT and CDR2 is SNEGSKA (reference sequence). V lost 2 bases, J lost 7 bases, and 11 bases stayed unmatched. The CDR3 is CSARSSAGIYNEQFF. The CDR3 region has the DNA TGCAGTGCTAGAAGTTCAGCGGGGATCTATAATGAGCAGTTCTTC.

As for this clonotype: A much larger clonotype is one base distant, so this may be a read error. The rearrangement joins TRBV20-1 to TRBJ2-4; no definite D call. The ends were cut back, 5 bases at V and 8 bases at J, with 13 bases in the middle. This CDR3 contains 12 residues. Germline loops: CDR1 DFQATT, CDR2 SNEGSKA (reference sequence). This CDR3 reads CSAHATWDIQYF. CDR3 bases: TGCAGTGCTCATGCGACGTGGGACATTCAGTACTTC.

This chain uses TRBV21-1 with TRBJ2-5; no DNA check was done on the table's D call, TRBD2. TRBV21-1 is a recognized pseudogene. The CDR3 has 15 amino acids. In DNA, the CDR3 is TGTGCTAGCAGCGGGTCAAGCGGCCGCCAAGAGACCCAGTACTTC. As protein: CASSGSSGRQETQYF.

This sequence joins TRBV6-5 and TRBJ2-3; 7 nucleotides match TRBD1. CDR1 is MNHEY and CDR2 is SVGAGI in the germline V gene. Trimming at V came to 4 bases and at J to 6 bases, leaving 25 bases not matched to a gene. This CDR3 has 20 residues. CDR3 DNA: TGTGCCAGCAGTTCCATTGGGGATGGCAGGGGGAATAGTATCAGGGATACGCAGTATTTT. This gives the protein CASSSIGDGRGNSIRDTQYF.

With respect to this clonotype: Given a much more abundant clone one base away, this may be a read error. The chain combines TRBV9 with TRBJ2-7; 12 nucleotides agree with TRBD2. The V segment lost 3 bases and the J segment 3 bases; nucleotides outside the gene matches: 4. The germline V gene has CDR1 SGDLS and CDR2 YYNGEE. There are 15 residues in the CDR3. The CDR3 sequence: CASSGQLAGGYEQYF. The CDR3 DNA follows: TGTGCCAGCAGCGGACAACTAGCGGGAGGCTACGAGCAGTACTTC.

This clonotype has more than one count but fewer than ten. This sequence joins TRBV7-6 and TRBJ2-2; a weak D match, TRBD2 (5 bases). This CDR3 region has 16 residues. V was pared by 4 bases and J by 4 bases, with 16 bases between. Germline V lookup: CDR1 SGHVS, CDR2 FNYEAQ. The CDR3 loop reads CASSSGSGSGTGELFF. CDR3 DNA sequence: TGTGCCAGCAGCTCGGGTTCGGGGTCGGGCACCGGGGAGCTGTTTTTT.

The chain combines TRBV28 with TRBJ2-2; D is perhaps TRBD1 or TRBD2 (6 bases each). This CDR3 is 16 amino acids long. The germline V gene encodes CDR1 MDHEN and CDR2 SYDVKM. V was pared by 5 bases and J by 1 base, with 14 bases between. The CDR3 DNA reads TGTGCCAGCAGTCTTAGGGGGGCTGAGAACACCGGGGAGCTGTTTTTT. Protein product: CASSLRGAENTGELFF. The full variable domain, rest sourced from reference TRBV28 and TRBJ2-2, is DVKVTQSSRYLVKRTGEKVFLECVQDMDHENMFWYRQDPGLGLRLIYFSYDVKMKEKGDIPEGYSVSREKKERFSLILESASTNQTSMYLCASSLRGAENTGELFFGEGSRLTVL.

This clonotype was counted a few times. CDR3 sequence reads: CASSTTGTSVNEQFF. CDR3 DNA sequence: TGTGCCAGCAGCACGACCGGGACTAGCGTCAATGAGCAGTTCTTC. The chain uses TRBV9 and TRBJ2-1; TRBD2 agrees at 10 bases. Per germline, CDR1 SGDLS and CDR2 YYNGEE. J lost 6 bases, V lost 4 bases, and 7 bases had no gene match. This CDR3 has 15 residues.

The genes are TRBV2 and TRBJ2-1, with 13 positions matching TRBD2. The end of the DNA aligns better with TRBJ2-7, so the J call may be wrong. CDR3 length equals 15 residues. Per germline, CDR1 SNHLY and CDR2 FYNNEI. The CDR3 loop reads CAIRTSGGSYNEQYF. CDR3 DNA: TGTGCCATTCGGACTAGCGGGGGCTCCTACAATGAGCAGTACTTC.

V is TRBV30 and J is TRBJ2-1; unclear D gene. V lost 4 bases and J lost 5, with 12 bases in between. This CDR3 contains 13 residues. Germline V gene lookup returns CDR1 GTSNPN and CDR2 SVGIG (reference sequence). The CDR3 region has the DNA TGTGCCTGGACATCGGGCACCAACAATGAGCAGTTCTTC. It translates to CAWTSGTNNEQFF.

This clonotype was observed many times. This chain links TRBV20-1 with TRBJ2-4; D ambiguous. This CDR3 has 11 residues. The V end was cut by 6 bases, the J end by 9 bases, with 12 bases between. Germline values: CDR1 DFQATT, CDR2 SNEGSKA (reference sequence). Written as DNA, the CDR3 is TGCAGTGCCCCCTCGGGTCGCATTCAGTACTTC. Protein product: CSAPSGRIQYF.

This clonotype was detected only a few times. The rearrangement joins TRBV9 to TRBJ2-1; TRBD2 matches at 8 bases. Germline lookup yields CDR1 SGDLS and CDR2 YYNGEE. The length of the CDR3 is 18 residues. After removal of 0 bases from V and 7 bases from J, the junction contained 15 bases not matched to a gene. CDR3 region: CASSVDERVAGYLNEQFF. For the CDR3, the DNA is TGTGCCAGCAGCGTAGATGAGAGAGTAGCGGGATACCTAAATGAGCAGTTCTTC.

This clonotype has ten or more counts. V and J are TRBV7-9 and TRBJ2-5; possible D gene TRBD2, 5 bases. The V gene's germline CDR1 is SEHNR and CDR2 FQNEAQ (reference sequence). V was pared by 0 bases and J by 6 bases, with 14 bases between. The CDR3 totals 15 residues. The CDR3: CASSLAFASGKTQYF. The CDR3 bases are TGTGCCAGCAGCTTAGCGTTCGCCTCCGGGAAGACCCAGTACTTC.

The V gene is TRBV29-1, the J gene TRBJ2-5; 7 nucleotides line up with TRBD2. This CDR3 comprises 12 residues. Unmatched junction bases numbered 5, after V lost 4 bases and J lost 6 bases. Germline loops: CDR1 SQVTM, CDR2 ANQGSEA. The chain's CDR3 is CSVGRGEKTQYF. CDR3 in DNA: TGCAGCGTTGGACGGGGGGAAAAGACCCAGTACTTC.

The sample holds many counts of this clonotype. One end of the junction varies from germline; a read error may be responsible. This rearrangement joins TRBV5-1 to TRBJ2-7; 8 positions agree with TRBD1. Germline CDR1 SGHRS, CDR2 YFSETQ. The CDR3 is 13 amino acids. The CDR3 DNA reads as TGTGCCAGCAGCTTGACAGGGGTCTACGAGCAGTACTTC. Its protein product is CASSLTGVYEQYF.

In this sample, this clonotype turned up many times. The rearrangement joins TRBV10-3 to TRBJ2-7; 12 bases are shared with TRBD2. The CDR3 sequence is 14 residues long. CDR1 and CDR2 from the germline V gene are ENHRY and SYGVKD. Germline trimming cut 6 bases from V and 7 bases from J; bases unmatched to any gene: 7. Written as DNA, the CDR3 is TGTGCCATCAGCCCTAGCGGGAGGGCCAGTGAGCAGTACTTC. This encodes CAISPSGRASEQYF.

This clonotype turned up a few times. The DNA for the CDR3 is TGCGCCAGCAGCCAAGATTGGCTAGCGGGGGGCTCCTACAATGAGCAGTACTTC. Its translation is CASSQDWLAGGSYNEQYF. The chain links TRBV4-1 to TRBJ2-7; 11 bases are shared with TRBD2. CDR1 and CDR2 from the germline V gene are MGHRA and YSYEKL. The V gene end was trimmed by 0 bases and the J gene end by 7 bases; junction bases not matched to a gene: 14. This CDR3 region has 18 residues.